This TCR beta chain was sequenced during a study of CXCR3-negative and CXCR3-positive naive CD8 T cells. CDR3 size: 12 residues. CDR1 is MGHDK, CDR2 SYGVNS, per germline. Triplicates of a few hundred thousand cells were sorted from each CD8+ T cell subset. Among CD8+ T cells, naive ones were CD45RO-CCR7+CD27+CD95-. Study-level points and caveats: Memory, not naive, CXCR3-negative and CXCR3-positive cells differed in TRBV-TRBJ usage. Cryopreserved cells showed partially decreased CXCR3 expression, and most assays used fresh PBMCs.

A remark on this clonotype: Its antigen is undetermined.

Carrying UMI labels, the TRB cDNA libraries were prepared through 5' RACE. TCRdb re-called the 5' RACE reads, yielding one record per CDR3 amino acid sequence without DNA. Its listing shows over 80,000 distinct CDR3 sequences. The source of this sequence is a human donor in good health. Some clones in this sample may be carry-over from other donors' samples. The chain links TRBV25-1 to TRBJ2-5; there is no DNA to check the TCRdb D call of TRBD1. Sample: naive CXCR3- CD8+ T cells from blood. The subset is: CD45RO-CCR7+CD27+CD95- naive CD8+ T cells lacking CXCR3 (TNR3-). CDR3 loop: CASSAPQETQYF.